This T cell receptor beta chain was recovered during a study of OX40 agonist ivuxolimab in advanced cancers. At the level of the study: Cancers in dose escalation were hepatocellular, melanoma, renal cell and head and neck.

Assay used: immunoSEQ multiplex PCR; TCRdb lists only in-frame clones, some missing. Altogether 30,000 to 35,000 clones are present, 65% to 90% being singletons, with the ten largest covering approximately 1.3%. Germline CDR1 MDHEN, CDR2 SYDVKM. CDR3 length: 15 residues. The V and J ends lost 8 bases and 2 bases, in that order; junction bases with no gene match: 11. The clonotype was recovered from an adult with an advanced solid tumor such as melanoma, head and neck, liver or kidney cancer. V is TRBV28 and J is TRBJ2-7, with TRBD1 matching over 8 bases. The sequencing here drew on CD4+ or CD8+ T cells sorted from blood, taken in a trial of the OX40 agonist ivuxolimab. The DNA of the CDR3 is TGTGCCAGCGGGGGCTCAGGGGGCGCAGCCTACGAGCAGTACTTC. It translates to CASGGSGGAAYEQYF.